The 31 T cell receptor beta chains reported below all come from one sample, sequenced in a study of Ad26.COV2.S vaccination and SARS-CoV-2 variants. Measured with immunoSEQ multiplex PCR; TCRdb has only the in-frame clones, and not every one. The sample records roughly 350,000 clones, about 89% being singletons. Noted treatment: some 19 received Ad26.COV2.S at low or high dose, single or two shots; roughly five received placebo; per-sample allocation not given. Day 63 following the first vaccine or placebo injection was when the samples were taken. The sequenced sample was peripheral blood, obtained in a trial of Ad26.COV2.S vaccine versus placebo. The receptors derive from a person aged 18-60 years who received the Ad26.COV2.S COVID-19 vaccine or a placebo.

The CDR3 reads CASSLGGANVLTF. The CDR3 bases are TGTGCCAGCTCCCTCGGGGGGGCCAACGTCCTGACTTTC. The V call is TRBV2, the J call TRBJ2-6; the D is unclear. This CDR3 spans 13 amino acids. The germline gives CDR1 SNHLY, CDR2 FYNNEI. The ends were cut back, 8 bases at V and 4 bases at J, with 9 bases in the middle.

The V call is TRBV19, the J call TRBJ2-3, with 8 bases aligning to TRBD1. Germline assignment: CDR1 LNHDA and CDR2 SQIVND (reference sequence). J was trimmed by 4 bases and V by 2 bases; bases with no gene match: 5. This CDR3 is built from 15 residues. The CDR3: CASSIQGARPDTQYF. In nucleotides, the CDR3 is TGTGCCAGTAGTATACAGGGGGCTCGGCCAGATACGCAGTATTTT.

This sequence joins TRBV28 and TRBJ1-5; tentatively, D is TRBD1 (5 bases). V shed 5 bases and J shed 4 bases, with 15 bases lying between them. This CDR3 region has 15 residues. Looked up from germline, CDR1 is MDHEN and CDR2 is SYDVKM. CDR3 sequence reads: CASSPNTGGNQPQHF. In DNA form, the CDR3 reads TGTGCCAGCAGTCCGAATACAGGCGGTAATCAGCCCCAGCATTTT.

The chain has TRBV6-2 or TRBV6-3 and TRBJ1-1; 8 nucleotides line up with TRBD1. Germline V lookup: CDR1 MNHEY, CDR2 SVGEGT. The V segment lost 5 bases and the J segment 1 base; nucleotides outside the gene matches: 12. CDR3 length: 17 residues. The CDR3 sequence is CASSEIQGALGNTEAFF. In DNA form, the CDR3 reads TGTGCCAGCAGTGAGATCCAGGGGGCCCTGGGGAACACTGAAGCTTTCTTT.

This rearrangement joins TRBV2 to TRBJ2-1; 8 nucleotides line up with TRBD2. Germline CDR1 SNHLY, CDR2 FYNNEI. Germline trimming cut 4 bases from V and 7 bases from J; bases unmatched to any gene: 6. This CDR3 region has 14 residues. CDR3 region: CASSGGREANEQFF. The CDR3 DNA reads as TGTGCCAGCAGTGGGGGGCGGGAGGCGAATGAGCAGTTCTTC.

The chain uses TRBV19 and TRBJ1-3; 9 bases are a match to TRBD1. This CDR3 contains 15 residues. J was trimmed by 4 bases and V by 5 bases; bases with no gene match: 6. Looked up from germline, CDR1 is LNHDA and CDR2 is SQIVND (reference sequence). CDR3 DNA: TGTGCCAGTAGTCCCTCCGGGACAGGGGGAAACACCATATATTTT. Protein sequence: CASSPSGTGGNTIYF.

V and J are TRBV10-1 and TRBJ2-2; unclear D gene. V lost 8 bases to trimming and J lost 2 bases, with 12 bases between them. CDR3 size: 14 residues. CDR1 WNHNN and CDR2 SYGVQD come from the germline V gene (reference sequence). CDR3 sequence reads: CASPKQDNTGELFF. The DNA for the CDR3 is TGCGCCAGCCCGAAACAAGACAACACCGGGGAGCTGTTTTTT.

The chain carries TRBV5-1 and TRBJ2-1, with 7 bases matching TRBD2. Germline CDR1 SGHRS, CDR2 YFSETQ. The CDR3 consists of 17 residues. J was trimmed by 7 bases and V by 3 bases; bases with no gene match: 16. The CDR3 DNA follows: TGCGCCAGCAGCTCCTTCTGGGTCGCGGGGGAGAGGAATGAGCAGTTCTTC. Protein sequence: CASSSFWVAGERNEQFF. Filled out from reference TRBV5-1 and TRBJ2-1, the complete variable domain reads KAGVTQTPRYLIKTRGQQVTLSCSPISGHRSVSWYQQTPGQGLQFLFEYFSETQRNKGNFPGRFSGRQFSNSRSEMNVSTLELGDSALYLCASSSFWVAGERNEQFFGPGTRLTVL.

The CDR3: CASSLLLGLSEQFF. CDR3 bases: TGTGCCAGCAGCTTGCTCTTGGGTTTGAGTGAGCAGTTCTTC. The genes are TRBV5-5 and TRBJ2-1, with D uncertain. V lost 1 base and J 9 bases, leaving 14 bases between the germline ends. Germline CDR1 SGHKS, CDR2 YYEKEE (reference sequence). The CDR3 totals 14 residues.

The chain employs TRBV9 and TRBJ1-1; TRBD1 aligns across 8 bases. There are 13 residues in the CDR3. With 4 bases clipped from V and 4 bases from J, the junction kept 3 bases outside the gene matches. The germline V gene encodes CDR1 SGDLS and CDR2 YYNGEE. The CDR3 loop is CASSRGQATEAFF. The CDR3 nucleotides are TGTGCCAGCAGCAGGGGACAGGCCACTGAAGCTTTCTTT.

This chain connects TRBV18 to TRBJ2-1, with D uncertain. The CDR3 has 14 amino acids. V was clipped by 8 bases and J by 0 bases, with 11 bases between them. Germline lookup yields CDR1 KGHSH and CDR2 LQKENI. The CDR3 is CASADLSSYNEQFF. CDR3 coding DNA: TGTGCCAGCGCTGACTTAAGCTCCTACAATGAGCAGTTCTTC.

The rearrangement uses TRBV5-1 and TRBJ2-7; TRBD1 aligns across 7 bases. The CDR3 has 14 amino acids. The germline CDR1 and CDR2 sequences are SGHRS and YFSETQ. With 0 bases clipped from V and 5 bases from J, the junction kept 5 bases outside the gene matches. CDR3 residues: CASSLGQGFDEQYF. Written as DNA, the CDR3 is TGCGCCAGCAGCTTGGGACAGGGCTTTGACGAGCAGTACTTC.

The rearrangement uses TRBV7-2 and TRBJ2-7; the D gene is possibly TRBD2 (6 bases). This CDR3 region has 15 residues. V lost 0 bases, J lost 2 bases, and 11 bases lay in between. The germline CDR1 and CDR2 sequences are SGHTA and FQGNSA. CDR3 DNA: TGTGCCAGCAGCTTAGCGGGGGGTACCGCCTACGAGCAGTACTTC. Residues: CASSLAGGTAYEQYF.

The CDR3 region is CASSYAASGRAFEQFF. The CDR3 DNA follows: TGTGCCAGCAGTTACGCGGCTAGCGGGAGGGCTTTTGAGCAGTTCTTC. V usage is TRBV6-2 or TRBV6-3 and J usage is TRBJ2-1; 12 positions agree with TRBD2. Germline V lookup: CDR1 MNHEY, CDR2 SVGEGT. The length of the CDR3 is 16 residues. J gave up 9 bases and V 2 bases, and 8 bases lay outside the gene matches.

The rearrangement joins TRBV12-5 to TRBJ1-1; 10 bases align to TRBD1. The CDR3 is 15 amino acids. The germline V gene has CDR1 LGHNT and CDR2 FRNRAP. Trimming at V came to 2 bases and at J to 3 bases, leaving 3 bases not matched to a gene. CDR3 in DNA: TGTGCTAGTGGTTTGAGAGGGACAGGGGACACTGAAGCTTTCTTT. Its protein is CASGLRGTGDTEAFF.

The CDR3 bases are TGTGCCAGCAGCTTAGAGAGGGTTAATGAAAAACTGTTTTTT. Protein sequence: CASSLERVNEKLFF. The V gene is TRBV7-9, the J gene TRBJ1-4, with D unclear. The V end was cut by 1 base, the J end by 4 bases, with 7 bases between. This CDR3 is 14 amino acids long. The V gene's germline CDR1 is SEHNR and CDR2 FQNEAQ (reference sequence).

The table lists this clone with a count of one. The chain links TRBV27 to TRBJ2-3; D call uncertain. The CDR3 covers 15 residues. Trimming shortened V by 2 bases and J by 2 bases, and 11 bases separated the two germline ends. Germline loops: CDR1 MNHEY, CDR2 SMNVEV (reference sequence). CDR3 nucleotides: TGTGCCAGCAGTTTAGAAGGTCACGCCACAGATACGCAGTATTTT. Its protein is CASSLEGHATDTQYF.

The chain employs TRBV20-1 and TRBJ1-5, with D unresolved. The ends were cut back, 3 bases at V and 2 bases at J, with 20 bases in the middle. This CDR3 has 17 amino acids. Per germline, CDR1 DFQATT and CDR2 SNEGSKA (reference sequence). This CDR3 is CSASLIGSGSRNQPQHF. In DNA form, the CDR3 reads TGCAGTGCTAGTTTAATAGGGTCAGGCAGTCGCAATCAGCCCCAGCATTTT.

The J gene is TRBJ1-2, the V gene TRBV29-1, with D unresolved. Germline V gene data show CDR1 as SQVTM and CDR2 as ANQGSEA. Trimming removed 4 bases from V and 4 bases from J, with 10 bases in between. This CDR3 has 12 amino acids. The CDR3 coding sequence is TGCAGCGTTGGAGGGCCGTTCTATGGCTACACCTTC. Translation: CSVGGPFYGYTF.

The chain has TRBV30 and TRBJ2-3; D possibly corresponds to TRBD2 (7 bases). CDR1 and CDR2 (germline): GTSNPN, SVGIG (reference sequence). The CDR3 consists of 13 residues. Trimming removed 3 bases at V and 4 bases at J, with 11 bases between. The CDR3, as DNA: TGTGCCTGGAGATGGGGGGGCGCAGATACGCAGTATTTT. It is translated as CAWRWGGADTQYF.

This clone appeared once. This sequence joins TRBV12-3 or TRBV12-4 and TRBJ2-7; D gene uncertain. The CDR3 runs 13 residues. The V gene lost 8 bases and the J gene lost 1 base, with 12 bases spanning the gap. The DNA of the CDR3 is TGTGCCAGCGTGGGCGGTGAGTCCTACGAGCAGTACTTC. Translation: CASVGGESYEQYF.

The chain uses TRBV18 and TRBJ1-1, with D possibly matching TRBD1 (6 bases). Germline loops: CDR1 KGHSH, CDR2 LQKENI. This CDR3 has 14 residues. Trimming took off 4 bases at V and 4 bases at J, with 13 bases between the two ends. The DNA of the CDR3 is TGTGCCAGCTCACGCGGACAGATACCCACTGAAGCTTTCTTT. It yields the protein CASSRGQIPTEAFF.

The chain carries TRBV7-8 and TRBJ2-3; TRBD1 aligns across 7 bases. J gave up 9 bases and V 5 bases, and 17 bases lay outside the gene matches. CDR1 SGHVS and CDR2 FQNEAQ come from the germline V gene. The CDR3 spans 16 residues. CDR3 loop: CASSPRRDSPQSTQYF. Here the CDR3 DNA reads TGTGCCAGCAGCCCGCGCCGGGACAGTCCTCAGAGCACGCAGTATTTT. Full variable domain (outside the CDR3, taken from reference TRBV7-8 and TRBJ2-3): GAGVSQSPRYKVAKRGQDVALRCDPISGHVSLFWYQQALGQGPEFLTYFQNEAQLDKSGLPSDRFFAERPEGSVSTLKIQRTQQEDSAVYLCASSPRRDSPQSTQYFGPGTRLTVL.

The rearrangement uses TRBV28 and TRBJ1-2; TRBD1 matches 9 bases. The CDR3 is made up of 18 amino acids. Germline V gene data show CDR1 as MDHEN and CDR2 as SYDVKM. The ends lost 3 bases at V and 0 bases at J; junction bases unmatched: 11. Here the CDR3 DNA reads TGTGCCAGCAGTTTTGAGGGGACAGGGACTGGAGCTAACTATGGCTACACCTTC. Residues: CASSFEGTGTGANYGYTF.

The rearrangement joins TRBV7-9 to TRBJ2-5, with 9 bases aligning to TRBD1. The CDR3 has 16 amino acids. Germline loops: CDR1 SEHNR, CDR2 FQNEAQ (reference sequence). The V segment lost 5 bases and the J segment 4 bases; nucleotides outside the gene matches: 11. CDR3 DNA: TGTGCCAGCAGCATCCATTGGGACAGGGAAGGAGAGACCCAGTACTTC. Protein sequence: CASSIHWDREGETQYF.

The V and J genes are TRBV12-5 and TRBJ2-3; TRBD2 matches 10 bases. Germline values: CDR1 LGHNT, CDR2 FRNRAP. V lost 3 bases to trimming and J lost 2 bases; unmatched junction nucleotides: 11. The CDR3 contains 18 residues. Here the CDR3 DNA reads TGTGCTAGTGGTTTTCTGGTAGCGGGAGGTCCCCTCACAGATACGCAGTATTTT. It encodes CASGFLVAGGPLTDTQYF.

The J gene is TRBJ2-2, the V gene TRBV9, with TRBD1 identical over 9 bases. Germline-derived CDR1 and CDR2 are SGDLS and YYNGEE. CDR3 length equals 17 residues. The ends lost 1 base at V and 0 bases at J; junction bases unmatched: 4. The CDR3 coding sequence is TGTGCCAGCAGCGTACCAAGGGACAGGGCGAACACCGGGGAGCTGTTTTTT. Amino acid sequence: CASSVPRDRANTGELFF.

V and J are TRBV6-1 and TRBJ2-7, with 8 bases that match TRBD2. Germline V CDR1 and CDR2: MNHNS, SASEGT. This CDR3 contains 16 residues. V lost 2 bases and J lost 4; bases outside the gene matches: 10. In nucleotides, the CDR3 is TGTGCCAGCAGTGAAAGTGGTAGCGGGAAGCCGTACGAGCAGTACTTC. Encoded protein: CASSESGSGKPYEQYF.

The genes are TRBV27 and TRBJ2-3; D uncertain. The V end was cut by 6 bases, the J end by 4 bases, with 14 bases between. The CDR3 covers 14 residues. Germline loops: CDR1 MNHEY, CDR2 SMNVEV (reference sequence). CDR3 amino acids: CASSLGTSSDTQYF. CDR3 nucleotide sequence: TGTGCCAGCAGCCTCGGTACTTCTTCAGATACGCAGTATTTT.

The chain has TRBV18 and TRBJ1-4; D uncertain. This CDR3 has 14 amino acids. The V gene's germline CDR1 is KGHSH and CDR2 LQKENI. V lost 2 bases, J lost 10 bases, and 14 bases lay in between. The CDR3 here is CASSPRTEEGKLFF. CDR3 sequence (DNA): TGTGCCAGCTCACCAAGGACGGAGGAGGGAAAACTGTTTTTT.

The chain carries TRBV12-3 or TRBV12-4 and TRBJ2-3, with 10 bases lining up with TRBD1. The V gene end was trimmed by 6 bases and the J gene end by 6 bases; junction bases not matched to a gene: 3. CDR3 length: 13 amino acids. The CDR3 region has the DNA TGTGCCAGCAGGGCGACAGGGGGCGATACGCAGTATTTT. It encodes CASRATGGDTQYF.